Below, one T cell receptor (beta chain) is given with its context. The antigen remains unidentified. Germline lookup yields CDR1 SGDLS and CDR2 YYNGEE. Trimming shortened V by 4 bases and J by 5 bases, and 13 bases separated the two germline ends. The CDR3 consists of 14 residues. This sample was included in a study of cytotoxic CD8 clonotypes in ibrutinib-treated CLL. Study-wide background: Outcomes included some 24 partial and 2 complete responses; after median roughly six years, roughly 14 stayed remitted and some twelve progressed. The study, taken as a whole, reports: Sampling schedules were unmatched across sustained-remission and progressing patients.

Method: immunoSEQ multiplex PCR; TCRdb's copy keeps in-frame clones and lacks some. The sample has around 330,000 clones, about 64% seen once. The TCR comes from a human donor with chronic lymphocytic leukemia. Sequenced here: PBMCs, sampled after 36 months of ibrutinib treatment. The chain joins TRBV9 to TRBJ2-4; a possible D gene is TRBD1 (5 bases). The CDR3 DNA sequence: TGTGCCAGCAGCCCCAGGGATCTCGAAAACATTCAGTACTTC. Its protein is CASSPRDLENIQYF.